This section outlines one T cell receptor (beta chain) sequence together with its context. The authors' processing: From reference gene primer amplification, estimates of nucleated cell counts were derived. The table came from immunoSEQ multiplex PCR; TCRdb's copy has only in-frame clones and leaves some out. Clonal size and the V and J genes are those of that table, whereas D and trimming came from the DNA. This table has 150,000 to 180,000 clones, around three quarters appearing once. The CDR3 is made up of 13 amino acids. CDR1 and CDR2 (germline): SGDLS, YYNGEE. Trimming cost V 1 base and J 7 bases; bases outside gene matches: 2. These data originate in a study of blood T cell repertoires in COVID-19. At the level of the study: Sites across the United States, Italy and Spain contributed samples from acute and convalescent COVID-19. T cells, B-cell-depleted T cells, or PBMCs supplied cDNA or gDNA.

Sample: peripheral blood. The genes are TRBV9 and TRBJ1-3, with 7 bases aligning to TRBD1. The TCR comes from a man aged 80 or over with acute or convalescent COVID-19. DNA of the CDR3: TGTGCCAGCAGCGTATCACAGGGGAACACCATATATTTT. Protein: CASSVSQGNTIYF.